This T cell receptor beta chain was captured by sequencing in a study of memory CD4+ T cells and cytomegalovirus serostatus. This clone has only one observation. Its antigen is undetermined. Whole-study results and caveats: Suggested: most of the CMV-linked TCR signature lies in CD4+ memory cells. CMV serostatus prediction reached median AUC around 0.94, or 0.89 with US-trained model.

V lost 5 bases and J lost 4, with 17 bases in between. The CDR3 has 15 amino acids. Per the germline V gene, CDR1 is SGHNT and CDR2 is YENEEA. The sort gate was single viable CD3+CD4+CD8-CD45RO+ cells for memory CD4+ T cells. After thawing, CD4+ T cells were positively selected. In the study's own analysis: After removing out-of-frame reads, around 2.2 million distinct TCRbeta sequences remained. TCRdb keeps only in-frame clones here, not all; method: immunoSEQ multiplex PCR. That table furnishes V, J and clone size, whereas the DNA furnished D and trimming. Of 80,000 or so clones listed, about 73% are singletons.

This TCR was sampled from an adult in good health and CMV-seropositive. The chain couples TRBV11-3 to TRBJ1-2; tentative D call: TRBD1 (5 bases). The sample taken for sequencing was memory CD4+ T cells from blood. The CDR3 DNA sequence: TGTGCCAGCAGCCGTACTCCGGGGCAGATCTATGGCTACACCTTC. It translates to CASSRTPGQIYGYTF.